Here is one T cell receptor (beta chain) with its context. V shed 6 bases, J shed 3 bases, and the junction held 4 bases outside the gene matches. The germline gives CDR1 MNHEY, CDR2 SVGAGI. The CDR3 is 13 residues long. Under the authors' procedure: Reference gene primer amplification gave nucleated cell count estimates. Measured with immunoSEQ multiplex PCR; TCRdb has only the in-frame clones, and not every one. The V and J calls and clone size are taken from that table; D and trimming were inferred from the DNA. The sample has some 54,000 clones, approximately 82% seen once. This sample was taken from a study of blood T cell repertoires in COVID-19. Study as a whole: Samples of COVID-19 (acute and convalescent) were obtained from the United States, Italy and Spain. The cDNA or gDNA used as material had been derived from T cells, B-cell-depleted T cells, or PBMCs.

The sample was peripheral blood. J is TRBJ1-2 and V is TRBV6-5, with 7 bases identical to TRBD1. This TCR derives from a man between 65 and 85 years old with active COVID-19. The CDR3 reads CASRTTGHYGYTF. Here the CDR3 DNA reads TGTGCCAGCAGAACGACAGGGCACTATGGCTACACCTTC.